These 18 T cell receptor beta chains came from one sample sequenced in a study of shared clonotypes between healthy human individuals. Profiled with immunoSEQ multiplex PCR; TCRdb holds only in-frame clones, not every one. The sample contains roughly 120,000 clones, about 62% of which appear only once. Sequencing was done on a sample of memory CD8+ T cells sorted from blood. The sample's subset: CD45RO+ cells pooled with CCR7-negative TemRA cells. These receptors were obtained from a woman in her twenties or thirties in good health.

This clone occurred once. The chain uses TRBV11-2 and TRBJ2-3; weak D call: TRBD2 (6 bases). The CDR3 loop spans 14 amino acids. The V gene's germline CDR1 is SGHAT and CDR2 FQNNGV. V was cut by 11 bases and J by 6 bases, with 21 bases left in between. CDR3 bases: TGTGCCGGGGACTCGACCGAAAATGGGGATACGCAGTATTTT. Its protein is CAGDSTENGDTQYF.

The J gene is TRBJ2-7, the V gene TRBV30; the match to TRBD1 covers 10 bases. Germline assignment: CDR1 GTSNPN and CDR2 SVGIG (reference sequence). V dropped 2 bases and J dropped 4; count of bases not matched to a gene: 8. The CDR3 contains 15 residues. The CDR3 sequence: CAWSLLGQGFYEQYF. DNA of the CDR3: TGTGCCTGGAGTCTTCTGGGACAGGGGTTTTACGAGCAGTACTTC.

The gene calls are TRBV4-3 and TRBJ2-1; TRBD2 aligns across 12 bases. CDR1 LGHNA and CDR2 YSLEER come from the germline V gene. V lost 5 bases and J lost 6; bases outside the gene matches: 11. The CDR3 sequence is 17 residues long. The CDR3 DNA is TGCGCCAGCAGCACGACTAGCGGGAGTACCCCAGCCAATGAGCAGTTCTTC. Amino acid sequence: CASSTTSGSTPANEQFF.

V and J are TRBV27 and TRBJ1-1, with D tentatively TRBD1 (5 bases). CDR1 and CDR2 (germline): MNHEY, SMNVEV (reference sequence). V was trimmed by 6 bases and J by 4 bases, leaving 12 bases between them. This CDR3 contains 13 residues. This CDR3 is CASSRDVGTEAFF. The CDR3 DNA reads TGTGCCAGCAGCAGGGACGTTGGCACTGAAGCTTTCTTT.

This clone has a handful of counts. The chain employs TRBV30 and TRBJ1-3; D gene unclear. Germline CDR1 and CDR2: GTSNPN and SVGIG (reference sequence). V was shortened by 3 bases and J by 1 base, with 10 bases between the two germline ends. This CDR3 has 14 residues. CDR3 protein: CAWSSGYSGNTIYF. The CDR3 bases are TGTGCCTGGAGCTCAGGCTATTCTGGAAACACCATATATTTT.

The rearrangement joins TRBV4-1 to TRBJ2-7; D possibly corresponds to TRBD1 (5 bases). Germline-derived CDR1 and CDR2 are MGHRA and YSYEKL. The V and J ends lost 1 base and 4 bases respectively, with 11 bases between them. This CDR3 spans 14 amino acids. CDR3 nucleotides: TGCGCCAGCAGCCAAGCGACAGCCAAGTACGAGCAGTACTTC. Translation gives CASSQATAKYEQYF.

V and J are TRBV18 and TRBJ2-2; 7 positions match TRBD1. CDR3 length: 16 residues. The ends lost 4 bases at V and 4 bases at J; junction bases unmatched: 9. Germline loops: CDR1 KGHSH, CDR2 LQKENI. The CDR3 sequence: CASSRQGDSSTGELFF. In DNA form, the CDR3 reads TGTGCCAGCTCACGACAGGGTGACTCGAGCACCGGGGAGCTGTTTTTT.

This chain connects TRBV29-1 to TRBJ2-7, with 7 nucleotides matching TRBD1. Germline values: CDR1 SQVTM, CDR2 ANQGSEA. The V and J ends lost 1 base and 1 base, in that order; junction bases with no gene match: 7. The CDR3 runs to 15 residues. CDR3 in amino acids: CSVEARQGRSYEQYF. In DNA, the CDR3 is TGCAGCGTTGAAGCGAGACAGGGTAGGTCCTACGAGCAGTACTTC.

The chain has TRBV25-1 and TRBJ2-7; perhaps TRBD1 as D (6 bases). Germline CDR1 is MGHDK and CDR2 is SYGVNS. The CDR3 length is 14 residues. The V end was cut by 3 bases, the J end by 3 bases, with 12 bases between. Here the CDR3 reads CASSDVGDIYEQYF. DNA of the CDR3: TGTGCCAGCAGTGATGTTGGGGACATCTACGAGCAGTACTTC.

V is TRBV18 and J is TRBJ1-1; perhaps TRBD1 as D (6 bases). The V end was cut by 2 bases, the J end by 0 bases, with 19 bases between. The CDR3 is 18 amino acids. CDR1 KGHSH and CDR2 LQKENI come from the germline V gene. The CDR3 region is CASSPIKGEGGMNTEAFF. DNA for the CDR3: TGTGCCAGCTCACCAATAAAGGGAGAAGGGGGAATGAACACTGAAGCTTTCTTT.

The chain employs TRBV10-3 and TRBJ1-2, with no clear D. This CDR3 comprises 16 residues. Germline V gene data show CDR1 as ENHRY and CDR2 as SYGVKD. Trimming stripped 0 bases from V and 2 bases from J, with 13 bases between. The DNA for the CDR3 is TGTGCCATCAGTGAGTCAGGCAGGACGGCCAACTATGGCTACACCTTC. Its protein is CAISESGRTANYGYTF.

CDR3 sequence: CASSQVGKAGELFF. Written as DNA, the CDR3 is TGCGCCAGCAGCCAAGTAGGGAAGGCCGGGGAGCTGTTTTTT. This chain links TRBV4-1 with TRBJ2-2; D unclear. The germline V gene has CDR1 MGHRA and CDR2 YSYEKL. The CDR3 consists of 14 residues. V lost 1 base and J lost 6, with 9 bases in between.

This clone is classed as medium-sized. The CDR3 region is CASSQGINTEAFF. CDR3 in DNA: TGTGCCAGCTCCCAGGGGATAAACACTGAAGCTTTCTTT. The chain uses TRBV27 and TRBJ1-1, with TRBD1 as a possible D gene (6 bases). Trimming cost V 8 bases and J 2 bases, with 12 bases left between them. The CDR3 has 13 amino acids. Germline V gene data show CDR1 as MNHEY and CDR2 as SMNVEV (reference sequence).

The V and J genes are TRBV7-9 and TRBJ1-5; perhaps TRBD1 as D (5 bases). This CDR3 has 17 residues. Trimming pared 7 bases from V and 5 bases from J, leaving 24 bases between. CDR1 and CDR2 from the germline V gene are SEHNR and FQNEAQ (reference sequence). This chain's CDR3 is CASITNAGTEKDQPQHF. CDR3 bases: TGTGCCAGCATCACGAATGCAGGGACGGAGAAGGATCAGCCCCAGCATTTT. Using reference TRBV7-9 and TRBJ1-5 for the parts outside the CDR3, the full variable domain is DTGVSQNPRHKITKRGQNVTFRCDPISEHNRLYWYRQTLGQGPEFLTYFQNEAQLEKSRLLSDRFSAERPKGSFSTLEIQRTEQGDSAMYLCASITNAGTEKDQPQHFGDGTRLSIL.

The chain couples TRBV6-4 to TRBJ2-7; 9 nucleotides match TRBD2. CDR1 and CDR2 (germline): MRHNA, SNTAGT. The ends lost 3 bases at V and 0 bases at J; junction bases unmatched: 3. This CDR3 comprises 15 residues. The CDR3 spells CASSEASGTSYEQYF. The CDR3, as DNA: TGTGCCAGCAGTGAGGCTAGCGGGACCTCCTACGAGCAGTACTTC.

The chain couples TRBV27 to TRBJ1-1; no clear D. With 3 bases removed from V and 1 base from J, the gap between germline ends came to 9 bases. In germline, CDR1 is MNHEY, CDR2 SMNVEV (reference sequence). The CDR3 is 14 amino acids. The CDR3, as DNA: TGTGCCAGCAGTTTGGGTGTACGGAACACTGAAGCTTTCTTT. Protein product: CASSLGVRNTEAFF.

In this sample, this clone turned up once. The chain has TRBV7-9 and TRBJ2-7; 11 bases line up with TRBD2. CDR3 length: 14 residues. The V gene's germline CDR1 is SEHNR and CDR2 FQNEAQ (reference sequence). V trimming: 6 bases; J trimming: 5 bases; junction bases outside the gene matches: 6. The CDR3 loop reads CASSFTSGSNEQYF. CDR3 nucleotide sequence: TGTGCCAGCAGTTTTACTAGCGGGAGTAACGAGCAGTACTTC.

This clone occurred a few times. This chain joins TRBV28 and TRBJ2-3; 9 bases align to TRBD2. The germline V gene encodes CDR1 MDHEN and CDR2 SYDVKM. V dropped 6 bases and J dropped 3; count of bases not matched to a gene: 10. This CDR3 region has 16 residues. CDR3 region: CASSQLSSGATDTQYF. The CDR3 DNA reads as TGTGCCAGCAGCCAACTTTCTAGCGGGGCTACAGATACGCAGTATTTT.